The sequence of this T cell receptor beta chain was determined in a study of blood T cell repertoires in COVID-19 (dated by TCRdb to the early 2020s). In terms of the full investigation: Collaborator samples came from the United States, Italy and Spain and covered acute and convalescent phases of COVID-19. The prospective study material was composed of cDNA or gDNA derived from T cells, B-cell-depleted T cells, or PBMCs. The dataset comprised deeply sampled blood TCRbeta repertoires from subjects exposed to, actively infected with, or recovered from COVID-19. A freely available public database, intended as a resource for researchers studying the immune response to SARS-CoV-2, is where the repertoires were released. The samples were drawn from the first 160 participants of the ongoing ImmuneRACE study and from 1,254 subjects provided by 6 global collaborators. Nearly every sample came with metadata listing a de-identified subject ID, COVID-19 status, age in years and sex. HLA class I and class II types, where available, came from metadata supplied by the sample provider rather than from assay-based typing. Beyond this particular receptor, the publication reports: The amount of clinical and demographic metadata varied by source and participant and was provided uncurated.

TCRbeta CDR3 regions were amplified from genomic DNA using the immunoSEQ Assay, a bias-controlled multiplex PCR. The study's own analysis went as follows. Nucleated cell counts per sample were estimated from amplification of reference gene primers within the assay. To quantify the absolute abundance of each unique TCRbeta CDR3 rearrangement, sequence reads were collapsed and filtered. For each sample, productive Simpson clonality was calculated by taking the square root of Simpson's diversity index across productive rearrangements. TCRdb re-hosts the immuneACCESS table, in-frame sequences only. Its copies lack some clones; in the studies checked, an unresolved V gene accounts for under half of them, and the cause for the rest is not known. The V and J calls and clone size were taken over from that table, and D and trimming were inferred from the DNA. Within this sample are some 20,000 clones, with 90% to 95% of them counted one time only. Roughly 6.6% of the sample comes from the top ten.

Whole blood was collected in K2EDTA tubes by collaborating institutions according to the institutions' own protocols. For TCRbeta analysis, collaborator samples were shipped as frozen whole blood, as isolated PBMCs, or as DNA extracted from either sample type. As regards this clone: This clone's antigen is unknown. Base qualities are not at hand, and no much larger clone is one base apart.

The germline V gene provides CDR1 LGHNT and CDR2 FRNRAP. Deletion took 3 bases off V and 2 bases off J, with a span of 8 bases between the germline ends. Reading from cysteine to phenylalanine, the CDR3 counts 14 amino acids. Of the read, only the CDR3 DNA is kept; its 42 bases are in frame from base 1. The sequence came from a human donor in a cohort sampled during active COVID-19. The chain uses TRBV12-5 and TRBJ2-1, with the D gene call left open. Sequencing was done on a sample of peripheral blood. This receptor has the CDR3 CASGFGVPYNEQFF. Read as DNA, the sequence is TGTGCTAGTGGTTTCGGTGTCCCCTACAATGAGCAGTTCTTC.